The entry that follows covers one TCR beta chain sequence. This sample was included in a study of cytomegalovirus exposure and HLA in healthy donors. Amplification used 60 Vbeta primers and 13 Jbeta primers. Repertoires were generated with immunoSEQ multiplex PCR, while TCRdb's copy carries only in-frame clones and drops some. Seen in this sample are 200,000 to 250,000 clones; the ten most common clones hold approximately 0.98%. From germline, CDR1 is SGHNT and CDR2 YYREEE (reference sequence). This CDR3 spans 13 amino acids. Trimming cost V 2 bases and J 4 bases, with 10 bases left between them. The chain links TRBV5-4 to TRBJ2-7, with a possible D match to TRBD1 (6 bases). This clonotype was obtained from a woman aged 25 to 39 in good health and CMV-seropositive. Sequenced material: PBMCs. CDR3 sequence reads: CASSLQGRYEQYF. Here the CDR3 DNA reads TGTGCCAGCAGCTTACAGGGCAGATACGAGCAGTACTTC.